This paragraph covers one T cell receptor (beta chain) sequence. What it recognizes is unknown. The data are from a study of CXCR3-negative and CXCR3-positive naive CD8 T cells. On the study more broadly: Roughly 1.5 +/- 0.3 million TRB reads came from each library, giving about 135 million in total. Findings and limits, study-wide: Hydrophobicity of TRB CDR3s was greater in CXCR3-positive naive cells than in CXCR3-negative naive cells. Naive subsets did not differ in surface CD5, and TRB CDR3 properties served to infer TCR strength. With CXCR3 expression partially decreased after cryopreservation, most assays relied on fresh PBMCs.

CDR3 length: 16 amino acids. Germline CDR1 is LGHDT and CDR2 is YNNKEL (reference sequence). Via 5' RACE with UMI labels, TRB cDNA libraries were prepared. TCRdb re-called the 5' RACE reads, yielding one record per CDR3 amino acid sequence without DNA. The table lists some 130,000 distinct CDR3 sequences. The sample taken for sequencing was naive CXCR3+ CD8+ T cells from blood. Stated subset: CD45RO-CCR7+CD27+CD95- naive CD8+ T cells expressing CXCR3 (TNR3+). The rearrangement uses TRBV3-1 and TRBJ2-7; TCRdb's D gene call, TRBD1, goes unchecked for lack of DNA. This receptor was taken from a human donor in good health. Some clones in this sample may be carry-over from other donors' samples. The CDR3 here is CASSPHWGRNSYEQYF.